Below are 6 T cell receptor delta chains sequenced from a single sample in a study of γδ T cells in repeated Plasmodium falciparum infection. TCRdb called clones anew from the multiplex PCR reads with CATT. The data contain 75,000 to 95,000 delta-chain clones, approximately 0.92% of them singletons. Gammadelta T cells were flow-sorted from PBMC into Vgamma9/Vdelta2+ and Vdelta2-negative populations for bulk analysis. The sequenced material came from gamma-delta T cells from blood. These receptors came from a pool of human donors (malaria-infected and uninfected, not separated).

This clone was found a few times. For this DNA, TCRdb reports the protein of a much larger clone, which diverges at residue 3, most likely from a read error; the protein presented here is translated directly from the DNA. This chain connects TRDV1 to TRDJ1, with D perhaps matching TRDD3 (6 bases). Germline CDR1 TSWWSYY, CDR2 QGS. CDR3 size: 14 residues. The DNA for the CDR3 is TGTGCTCGTGGGGGTCCTGGGGACACCGATAAACTCATCTTT. Translating it yields CARGGPGDTDKLIF.

Regarding this clone: This DNA translates differently at residue 21 from the TCRdb protein, which is that of a much larger clone; a read error is likely, and the protein shown is the DNA's own translation. The J gene went uncalled, whereas the V gene is TRDV1; TRDD3, the table's D call, lacks a check against the DNA. The CDR3 consists of 23 residues. The germline V gene has CDR1 TSWWSYY and CDR2 QGS. CDR3 sequence reads: CALGELINCPYKSGDMDTDKPIF. The CDR3 DNA reads as TGTGCTCTTGGGGAACTAATAAATTGCCCTTACAAATCTGGGGATATGGACACCGATAAACCCATCTTT.

As for this clone: The protein given by TCRdb reflects a much larger clone and differs at residue 6 from this DNA's translation, likely from a read error; the protein shown is the DNA's translation. CDR3 loop: CALGEVGTGGFHTDKLIF. CDR3 nucleotide sequence: TGTGCTCTTGGGGAAGTAGGGACTGGGGGATTCCACACCGATAAACTCATCTTT. J is TRDJ1 and V is TRDV1; TRDD3 agrees at 10 bases. The V gene's germline CDR1 is TSWWSYY and CDR2 QGS. The CDR3 sequence is 18 residues long. With 2 bases clipped from V and 0 bases from J, the junction kept 9 bases outside the gene matches.

The table lists this clone with a few counts. A read error likely explains this, since a far larger clone differs by one base. Within the sample, other DNA sequences also encode this same CDR3. The chain recombines TRDV2 with TRDJ3, with a tentative D call TRDD3 (5 bases). There are 25 residues in the CDR3. Germline assignment: CDR1 GEAIGNYY and CDR2 EKD. CDR3 nucleotide sequence: TGCGCCTGTGACACGCTCGAAGACGGAGGGCCGAGCGGGGACCAAAGCTCCTGGGACACCCGACAGATGTTTTTC. This codes for CACDTLEDGGPSGDQSSWDTRQMFF.

This clone was seen many times. The identical CDR3 is also encoded by other nucleotide sequences in the sample. This chain joins TRDV1 and TRDJ1; unclear D gene. The CDR3 totals 19 residues. CDR1 is TSWWSYY and CDR2 is QGS in the germline V gene. Trimming took 0 bases from V and 0 from J, leaving 20 bases between them. The CDR3 loop is CALGELDGTLTVYTDKLIF. The CDR3 DNA follows: TGTGCTCTTGGGGAACTGGACGGTACGTTAACTGTGTACACCGATAAACTCATCTTT.

A note on this clone: With a far larger clone one base away, a read error is the likely cause. The same CDR3 can be traced to other DNA sequences in this sample. The chain combines TRDV1 with TRDJ1; the D gene is possibly TRDD2 (7 bases). TCRdb leaves out the J gene; it was filled in here by matching the DNA to germline. The CDR3 runs 25 residues. Germline CDR1 reads TSWWSYY; CDR2 reads QGS. The CDR3 loop reads CALGELQRYVFLAPTGNYTTDKLIF. The CDR3 DNA reads TGTGCTCTCGGGGAACTACAAAGGTACGTCTTCCTAGCTCCTACTGGGAACTATACTACCGATAAACTCATCTTT.